The clone carrying this TCR beta chain was seen once. Its specificity is not known. TCRdb's table, derived via immunoSEQ multiplex PCR, lists solely in-frame clones and lacks some. The sample lists roughly 180,000 clones; roughly 80% were seen once. The entry originates in a study of cytotoxic CD8 clonotypes in ibrutinib-treated CLL. For the study at large: Patient counts were ten to eleven relapsed/refractory, some 14 treatment-naive and fewer than 18 IGHV unmutated. Following treatment for a median about 12 months, range 6 to 36, response samples were then taken. Study-wide findings and caveats: Clonality grew at ibrutinib response; at progression, it decreased back toward baseline.

The V and J ends lost 6 bases and 7 bases respectively, with 18 bases between them. The germline CDR1 and CDR2 sequences are MGHDK and SYGVNS. There are 14 residues in the CDR3. Sample: PBMCs, taken after 24 months of ibrutinib treatment. The source of this sequence is a human donor with chronic lymphocytic leukemia. V gene TRBV25-1 combines with J gene TRBJ1-1, with a weak D call TRBD1 (6 bases). The chain's CDR3 is CASREGVGAGEAFF. The CDR3 DNA sequence: TGTGCCAGCAGGGAGGGGGTGGGGGCAGGTGAAGCTTTCTTT.